Below, 4 T cell receptor beta chains from the same sample are listed, as sequenced in a study of blood T cells in healthy people across ages. Primers used in a second PCR of roughly 7 to 12 cycles were a sample-barcoded 5' primer and a J-beta primer mix. TCRdb recomputed calls from the 5' RACE reads with MiXCR, one row per CDR3 protein. The table includes 700,000 to 1,000,000 distinct CDR3 sequences, under 45% detected once. Input material: blood. These receptors came from a man in his sixties in good health.

A few counts support this clonotype. The chain joins TRBV29-1 to TRBJ2-5; a weak D match, TRBD2 (6 bases). Germline V gene sequence: CDR1 SQVTM, CDR2 ANQGSEA. V was trimmed by 6 bases and J by 9 bases, leaving 14 bases between them. The CDR3 sequence is 11 residues long. In DNA, the CDR3 is TGCAGCGTGTCGGAGGGTTCGGCCCAGTACTTC. As protein: CSVSEGSAQYF.

This sequence joins TRBV7-2 and TRBJ2-2, with D possibly matching TRBD2 (6 bases). Trimming removed 7 bases from V and 3 bases from J, with 12 bases in between. The CDR3 length is 14 residues. From germline, CDR1 is SGHTA and CDR2 FQGNSA. The DNA of the CDR3 is TGTGCCAGCATACTAGCAGACGACACCGGGGAGCTGTTTTTT. Translated, it gives CASILADDTGELFF.

This clonotype was seen ten or more times. This chain uses TRBV24-1 with TRBJ2-1, with TRBD1 matching 11 bases. The trim removed 4 bases at V and 6 bases at J, leaving 7 bases unmatched. The germline gives CDR1 KGHDR, CDR2 SFDVKD. The length of the CDR3 is 16 residues. CDR3 sequence reads: CATSDPSGTGGNEQFF. In DNA form, the CDR3 reads TGTGCCACCAGTGACCCCTCCGGGACAGGGGGCAATGAGCAGTTCTTC.

The rearrangement links TRBV30 to TRBJ2-5; unclear D gene. Germline CDR1 and CDR2: GTSNPN and SVGIG (reference sequence). This CDR3 has 12 amino acids. Trimming stripped 4 bases from V and 5 bases from J, with 11 bases between. The CDR3 here is CAWNGPVETQYF. CDR3 in DNA: TGTGCCTGGAACGGTCCTGTGGAGACCCAGTACTTC.